Listed here are 9 T cell receptor beta chains from one sample, sequenced in a study of CD8+ T cells in alopecia areata. Investigators isolated RNA and reverse transcribed it into cDNA to act as the sequencing template. Method: immunoSEQ multiplex PCR; TCRdb's copy keeps in-frame clones and lacks some. In total the sample includes around 100,000 clones, none of them seen once. Sequenced sample: lesional skin. The receptors derive from a C3H/HeJ mouse with alopecia areata. The mouse line has the MHC haplotype H2-k.

A word on this clone: Each gene name is a mouse one. The read ends 4 residues shy of where the CDR3 ends; the end is completed using the germline J gene. V is TRBV19 and J is TRBJ1-2; TRBD1 aligns across 7 bases. Germline CDR1 reads FNHDT; CDR2 reads SITEND (reference sequence). V shed 5 bases and J 0 bases; nucleotides not matched to a gene: 7. The CDR3 runs 15 residues. The CDR3 loop is CASSPGTVANSDYTF. Incomplete CDR3 DNA: TGTGCCAGCAGCCCCGGGACAGTCGCAAACTCC.

This clone was seen ten or more times. Germline and genes here are mouse. The read ends 4 residues before the CDR3 terminus; that terminus is restored from the germline J gene. The chain employs TRBV13-1 and TRBJ2-3, with 7 bases aligning to TRBD2. V dropped 1 base and J dropped 0; count of bases not matched to a gene: 5. Germline CDR1 NSHNY, CDR2 SYGAGN. The CDR3 is made up of 16 amino acids. Incomplete CDR3 DNA: TGTGCCAGCAGTGATTTGTCTGGGGGAAGTGCAGAA. As protein: CASSDLSGGSAE. The full CDR3 protein reads CASSDLSGGSAETLYF.

This clone was observed a handful of times. Mouse names are used for the genes. The CDR3 DNA, read in part, is TGTGCCAGCAGTCATCGGGACTGGGGGAGTGCAGAA. It encodes CASSHRDWGSAE. The CDR3 in full is CASSHRDWGSAETLYF. This chain connects TRBV13-3 to TRBJ2-3; 11 bases line up with TRBD2. The missing CDR3 end, 4 residues past where the read stops, is filled in from the germline J gene. The CDR3 has 16 residues. Germline CDR1 is NNHDY and CDR2 is SYVADS. J was trimmed by 0 bases and V by 4 bases; bases with no gene match: 4.

This clone came up a few times. At residue 13, the translated DNA and the protein in TCRdb do not agree; the protein given here is derived from the DNA. The genes are named according to mouse. With the read ending 3 residues before the CDR3 end, the germline J gene is used to fill in that end. The chain has TRBV19 and TRBJ1-3; tentatively, D is TRBD1 (6 bases). Trimming pared 3 bases from V and 0 bases from J, leaving 13 bases between. CDR1 and CDR2 from the germline V gene are FNHDT and SITEND (reference sequence). The CDR3 covers 16 residues. The CDR3 reads CASSTPTGFSGNTLYF. Incomplete CDR3 DNA: TGTGCCAGCAGTACCCCCACAGGGTTTTCTGGAAATACG.

In the case of this clone: Gene names refer to mouse genes. The DNA ends 4 residues before the CDR3 does, and the rest of the CDR3 is filled in from the germline J gene. The chain carries TRBV13-1 and TRBJ2-3; D is perhaps TRBD2 (6 bases). This CDR3 is built from 14 residues. Germline V CDR1 and CDR2: NSHNY, SYGAGN. Trimming cost V 3 bases and J 0 bases, with 8 bases left between them. CDR3 DNA (partial): TGTGCCAGCAGTGGGGACTTTAGTGCAGAA. Translated, it gives CASSGDFSAE. From start to end, the CDR3 is CASSGDFSAETLYF.

In regard to this clone: The gene symbols are mouse symbols. The read halts 4 residues ahead of the CDR3 end, with the missing end drawn from the germline J gene. This chain joins TRBV13-3 and TRBJ2-1, with 7 bases lining up with TRBD2. Germline CDR1 is NNHDY and CDR2 is SYVADS. V was pared by 5 bases and J by 3 bases, with 5 bases of the junction left unmatched. This CDR3 is 14 amino acids long. This chain's CDR3 is CASRAGLIYAEQFF. Partial CDR3 DNA: TGTGCCAGCAGGGCGGGACTGATCTATGCT.

This clone was recorded a few times. Mouse germline and gene names are used. The observed sequence ends 4 residues before the CDR3 terminus, with the missing tail filled in from the germline J gene. The genes are TRBV19 and TRBJ1-2; no clear D gene. The length of the CDR3 is 13 residues. V dropped 1 base and J dropped 1 base, with 5 bases sitting between them. Germline V gene data show CDR1 as FNHDT and CDR2 as SITEND (reference sequence). The sequenced CDR3 bases are TGTGCCAGCAGTATAAAGTTAAACTCC. Translation gives CASSIKLNS. The whole CDR3 protein is CASSIKLNSDYTF.

Worth noting for this clone: Here the gene names and germline are mouse. The read stops 4 residues short of the end of the CDR3; the missing end is completed from the germline J gene. The chain recombines TRBV1 with TRBJ2-5, with D perhaps TRBD1 (6 bases). The CDR3 totals 14 residues. Germline V gene sequence: CDR1 NSQYPW, CDR2 LRSPGD (reference sequence). CDR3 DNA (partial): TGCACCTGCAGTGCAGACAGGGGAACGGAC. Translation: CTCSADRGTD. The whole CDR3 is CTCSADRGTDTQYF.

This clone has just a few counts. The germline and genes are mouse ones. The read terminates 4 residues ahead of where the CDR3 ends, so the germline J gene completes it. The V call is TRBV19, the J call TRBJ1-4; 9 bases map to TRBD1. CDR1 and CDR2 (germline): FNHDT, SITEND (reference sequence). Trimming cost V 5 bases and J 3 bases; bases outside gene matches: 5. CDR3 length: 15 amino acids. The CDR3 loop is CASRSGTGTNERLFF. The DNA read from the CDR3 is TGTGCCAGCAGAAGCGGGACAGGGACCAACGAA.